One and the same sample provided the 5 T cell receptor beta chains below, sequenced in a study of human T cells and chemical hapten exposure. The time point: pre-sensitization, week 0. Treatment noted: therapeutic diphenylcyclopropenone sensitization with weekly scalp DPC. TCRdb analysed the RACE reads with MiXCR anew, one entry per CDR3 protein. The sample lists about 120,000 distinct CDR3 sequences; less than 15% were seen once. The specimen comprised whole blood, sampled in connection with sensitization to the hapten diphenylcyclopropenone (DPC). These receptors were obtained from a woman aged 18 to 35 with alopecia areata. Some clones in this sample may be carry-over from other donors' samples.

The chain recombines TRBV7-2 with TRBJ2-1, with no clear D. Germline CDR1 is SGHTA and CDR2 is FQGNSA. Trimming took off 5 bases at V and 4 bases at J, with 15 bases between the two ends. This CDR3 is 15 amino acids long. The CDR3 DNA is TGTGCCAGCAGCCTTCAAAGACCCCGTTACAATGAGCAGTTCTTC. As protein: CASSLQRPRYNEQFF. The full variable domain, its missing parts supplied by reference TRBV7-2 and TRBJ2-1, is GAGVSQSPSNKVTEKGKDVELRCDPISGHTALYWYRQSLGQGLEFLIYFQGNSAPDKSGLPSDRFSAERTGGSVSTLTIQRTQQEDSAVYLCASSLQRPRYNEQFFGPGTRLTVL.

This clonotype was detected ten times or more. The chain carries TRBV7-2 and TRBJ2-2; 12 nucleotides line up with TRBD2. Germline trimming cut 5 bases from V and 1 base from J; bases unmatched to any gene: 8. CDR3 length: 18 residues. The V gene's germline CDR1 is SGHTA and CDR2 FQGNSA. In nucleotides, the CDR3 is TGTGCCAGCAGCCGTCGACTAGCGGGGGACCTGAACACCGGGGAGCTGTTTTTT. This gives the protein CASSRRLAGDLNTGELFF. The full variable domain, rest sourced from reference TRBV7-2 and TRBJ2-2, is GAGVSQSPSNKVTEKGKDVELRCDPISGHTALYWYRQSLGQGLEFLIYFQGNSAPDKSGLPSDRFSAERTGGSVSTLTIQRTQQEDSAVYLCASSRRLAGDLNTGELFFGEGSRLTVL.

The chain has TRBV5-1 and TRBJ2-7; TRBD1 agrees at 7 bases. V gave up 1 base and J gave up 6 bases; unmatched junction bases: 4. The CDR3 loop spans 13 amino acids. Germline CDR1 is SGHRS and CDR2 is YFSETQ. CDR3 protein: CASSLTSGGEQYF. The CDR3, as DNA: TGCGCCAGCAGCTTGACGTCAGGGGGCGAGCAGTACTTC.

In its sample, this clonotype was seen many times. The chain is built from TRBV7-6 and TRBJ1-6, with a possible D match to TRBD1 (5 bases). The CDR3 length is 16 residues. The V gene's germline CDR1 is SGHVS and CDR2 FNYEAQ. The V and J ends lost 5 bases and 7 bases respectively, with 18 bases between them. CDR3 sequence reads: CASSRAGPGSNSPLHF. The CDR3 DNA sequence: TGTGCCAGCAGCCGCGCAGGGCCCGGGTCAAATTCACCCCTCCACTTT.

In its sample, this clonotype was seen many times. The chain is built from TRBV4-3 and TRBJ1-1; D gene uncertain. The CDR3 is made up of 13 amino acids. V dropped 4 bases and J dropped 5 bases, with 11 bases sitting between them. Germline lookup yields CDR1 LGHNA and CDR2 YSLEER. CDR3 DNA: TGCGCCAGCAGCCGGATGGTTGGAACTGAAGCTTTCTTT. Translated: CASSRMVGTEAFF.